This entry lists 9 T cell receptor beta chains sequenced from one sample in a study of blood T cell repertoires in COVID-19. Libraries were prepared by immunoSEQ multiplex PCR; TCRdb keeps only in-frame clonotypes and omits some of them. The profile shows roughly 200,000 clones, about nine tenths of them singletons. The sequenced sample was peripheral blood. All receptors derive from a man of 80 years or more with acute or convalescent COVID-19.

This rearrangement joins TRBV27 to TRBJ1-1; maybe TRBD1 (5 bases). This CDR3 has 13 amino acids. The V end lost 3 bases, the J end lost 8 bases, and 13 bases lay between the germline ends. CDR1 MNHEY and CDR2 SMNVEV come from the germline V gene (reference sequence). CDR3 DNA sequence: TGTGCCAGCAGTTTGGGGTCGCAGGGCGAAGCTTTCTTT. Translating gives CASSLGSQGEAFF.

The chain is built from TRBV7-3 and TRBJ2-2, with a possible D match to TRBD2 (6 bases). CDR3 size: 16 residues. V was pared by 2 bases and J by 0 bases, with 10 bases between. The germline gives CDR1 SGHTA, CDR2 FQGTGA. The CDR3 coding sequence is TGTGCCAGCAGCTTACTCGGGAGCGCGAACACCGGGGAGCTGTTTTTT. Its translation is CASSLLGSANTGELFF.

This chain connects TRBV20-1 to TRBJ2-7; 12 nucleotides line up with TRBD2. The CDR3 length is 17 residues. V shed 3 bases and J 4 bases; nucleotides not matched to a gene: 13. In germline, CDR1 is DFQATT, CDR2 SNEGSKA (reference sequence). The CDR3 is CSASRTSGKAGVYEQYF. CDR3 DNA sequence: TGCAGTGCTAGTAGGACTAGCGGGAAGGCCGGGGTTTACGAGCAGTACTTC.

The chain's CDR3 is CASSFRGGRTGGTDTQYF. CDR3 nucleotides: TGTGCCAGCAGTTTCCGCGGGGGGCGGACGGGTGGAACAGATACGCAGTATTTT. This chain links TRBV27 with TRBJ2-3; 8 bases agree with TRBD2. Germline CDR1 is MNHEY and CDR2 is SMNVEV (reference sequence). The CDR3 runs 18 residues. V dropped 3 bases and J dropped 3; count of bases not matched to a gene: 14.

J is TRBJ1-5 and V is TRBV6-6, with a weak D call TRBD1 (5 bases). V lost 7 bases, J lost 4 bases, and 14 bases lay in between. Germline-derived CDR1 and CDR2 are MNHNY and SVGAGI (reference sequence). This CDR3 is 14 amino acids long. The CDR3 DNA reads TGTGCCAGCAACCCGACAGAAGGTAATCAGCCCCAGCATTTT. Protein: CASNPTEGNQPQHF.

The CDR3 DNA reads TGTGCCAGTATCTCTCCCACCAGGGCCTTATATGGCTACACCTTC. Translating it yields CASISPTRALYGYTF. This chain uses TRBV19 with TRBJ1-2; a possible D gene is TRBD1 (5 bases). This CDR3 region has 15 residues. In germline, CDR1 is LNHDA, CDR2 SQIVND (reference sequence). The ends were cut back, 7 bases at V and 5 bases at J, with 20 bases in the middle.

V is TRBV9 and J is TRBJ1-1, with no clear D. The CDR3 runs 14 residues. V lost 0 bases and J lost 1, with 7 bases in between. From germline, CDR1 is SGDLS and CDR2 YYNGEE. CDR3 sequence reads: CASSVVDKNTEAFF. CDR3 in DNA: TGTGCCAGCAGCGTAGTCGACAAGAACACTGAAGCTTTCTTT.

Remarks on this clone: A read error may account for a junction end that differs from germline. The CDR3, as DNA: TGTGCCAGCAGCTCCGGCCCCGGGACAGGTGGAGACACCATATATTTT. Its translation is CASSSGPGTGGDTIYF. The chain is built from TRBV7-8 and TRBJ1-3, with TRBD1 matching over 8 bases. CDR3 size: 16 residues. Germline V gene sequence: CDR1 SGHVS, CDR2 FQNEAQ.

This chain links TRBV7-8 with TRBJ2-3; TRBD2 matches at 9 bases. V dropped 1 base and J dropped 4; count of bases not matched to a gene: 6. This CDR3 has 16 residues. Germline V gene data show CDR1 as SGHVS and CDR2 as FQNEAQ. CDR3 sequence reads: CASSLGFSGRPDTQYF. The CDR3 DNA sequence: TGTGCCAGCAGCTTAGGTTTCAGCGGGAGGCCAGATACGCAGTATTTT.